The sequence of this T cell receptor beta chain was determined in a study of human T cells and chemical hapten exposure. Study-level background: Patch tests put 0.01% DPC on the upper back, read at 6 days.

For the library, individual cDNA molecules each received unique molecular identifiers. One entry per CDR3 protein, called by TCRdb with MiXCR from the RACE reads. This sample has over 70,000 distinct CDR3 sequences, with roughly 11% found just once. This clonotype was seen at least ten times. This CDR3 has 13 amino acids. Trimming took off 2 bases at V and 3 bases at J, with 8 bases between the two ends. Germline CDR1 and CDR2: KGHSH and LQKENI. Sample time point: patch test 2, 6 weeks after DPC sensitization. The treatment is: therapeutic diphenylcyclopropenone sensitization with weekly scalp DPC. Ahead of each patch test application, blood was drawn.

The receptor was derived from a young man with alopecia areata. Some clones in this sample may be carry-over from other donors' samples. The material sequenced was whole blood, taken in connection with sensitization to the hapten diphenylcyclopropenone (DPC). The chain couples TRBV18 to TRBJ2-7, with D maybe TRBD2 (6 bases). The CDR3 nucleotides are TGTGCCAGCTCACCATCGGGGGACTACGAGCAGTACTTC. Amino acids: CASSPSGDYEQYF. Combining the CDR3 with reference TRBV18 and TRBJ2-7 gives the whole variable domain NAGVMQNPRHLVRRRGQEARLRCSPMKGHSHVYWYRQLPEEGLKFMVYLQKENIIDESGMPKERFSAEFPKEGPSILRIQQVVRGDSAAYFCASSPSGDYEQYFGPGTRLTVT.